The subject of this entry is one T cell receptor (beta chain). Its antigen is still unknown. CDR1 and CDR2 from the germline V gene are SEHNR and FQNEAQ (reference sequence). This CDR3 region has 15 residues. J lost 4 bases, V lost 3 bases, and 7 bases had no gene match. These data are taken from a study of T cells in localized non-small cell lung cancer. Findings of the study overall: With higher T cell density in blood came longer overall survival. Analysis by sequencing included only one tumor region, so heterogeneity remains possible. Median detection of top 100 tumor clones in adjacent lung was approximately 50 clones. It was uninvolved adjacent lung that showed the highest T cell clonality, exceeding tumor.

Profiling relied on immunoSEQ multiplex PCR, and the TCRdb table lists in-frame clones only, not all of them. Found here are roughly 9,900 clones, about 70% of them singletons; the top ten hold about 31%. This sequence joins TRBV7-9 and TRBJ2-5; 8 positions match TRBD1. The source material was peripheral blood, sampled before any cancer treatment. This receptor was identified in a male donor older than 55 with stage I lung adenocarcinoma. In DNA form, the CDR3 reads TGTGCCAGCAGCTTGGAGACAGGGGTCGGAGAGACCCAGTACTTC. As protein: CASSLETGVGETQYF.